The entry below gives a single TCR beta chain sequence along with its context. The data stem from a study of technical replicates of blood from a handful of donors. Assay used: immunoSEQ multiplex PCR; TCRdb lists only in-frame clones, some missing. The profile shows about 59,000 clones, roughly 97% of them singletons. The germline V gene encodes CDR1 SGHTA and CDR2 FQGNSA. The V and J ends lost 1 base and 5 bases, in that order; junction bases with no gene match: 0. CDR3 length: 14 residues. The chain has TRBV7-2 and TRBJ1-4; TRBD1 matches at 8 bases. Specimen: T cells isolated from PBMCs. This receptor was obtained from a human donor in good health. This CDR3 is CASSLGTGNEKLFF. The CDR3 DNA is TGTGCCAGCAGCTTAGGGACAGGGAATGAAAAACTGTTTTTT.